Below, 10 T cell receptor beta chains from the same sample are listed, as sequenced in a study of identical twins listed by TCRdb under 2016. Library generation was performed with 5' RACE. The reads were generated on an Illumina HiSeq 2000. TCRdb reran the public reads through fastp at Q25 and MiXCR, keeping productive beta chains. Merged by CDR3 protein, the rows form single entries marked with the most common genes and DNA. For this sample the table gives about 810,000 distinct CDR3 sequences, of which about 12% were detected only once. The leading ten clones occupy roughly 1.6% of the sample. These data also formed part of another study, on yellow fever vaccine responses in identical twins.

What was sequenced was PBMCs. These receptors all stem from a woman aged 18-29 years in good health.

The V gene is TRBV5-6, the J gene TRBJ1-6; the D gene is possibly TRBD1 (6 bases). CDR3 length: 15 amino acids. Trimming took off 4 bases at V and 9 bases at J, with 17 bases between the two ends. Germline assignment: CDR1 SGHDT and CDR2 YYEEEE. CDR3 in DNA: TGTGCCAGCAGCACGGGGGACAAAGCGGGTTCACCCCTCCACTTT. As protein: CASSTGDKAGSPLHF.

The V and J genes are TRBV7-8 and TRBJ2-1; D might be TRBD1 or TRBD2, each matching 6 bases. Per germline, CDR1 SGHVS and CDR2 FQNEAQ. This CDR3 spans 16 amino acids. V was cut by 0 bases and J by 2 bases, with 11 bases left in between. CDR3 residues: CASSLAWGATYNEQFF. CDR3 coding DNA: TGTGCCAGCAGCTTAGCGTGGGGGGCCACCTACAATGAGCAGTTCTTC.

Written as DNA, the CDR3 is TGTGCCAGCAGCCCGCCGGGACTAGCGGGGGGTATCTTTAGCACAGATACGCAGTATTTT. Protein sequence: CASSPPGLAGGIFSTDTQYF. The chain links TRBV11-2 to TRBJ2-3; 15 positions agree with TRBD2. Trimming at V came to 5 bases and at J to 0 bases, leaving 12 bases not matched to a gene. The CDR3 runs to 20 residues. Per germline, CDR1 SGHAT and CDR2 FQNNGV. Full variable domain (outside the CDR3, taken from reference TRBV11-2 and TRBJ2-3): EAGVAQSPRYKIIEKRQSVAFWCNPISGHATLYWYQQILGQGPKLLIQFQNNGVVDDSQLPKDRFSAERLKGVDSTLKIQPAKLEDSAVYLCASSPPGLAGGIFSTDTQYFGPGTRLTVL.

The sample holds a few counts of this clonotype. The chain employs TRBV9 and TRBJ2-3; D possibly uses TRBD1 or TRBD2 (5 bases each). Germline lookup yields CDR1 SGDLS and CDR2 YYNGEE. The CDR3 runs to 15 residues. V lost 4 bases to trimming and J lost 6 bases, with 18 bases between them. CDR3 amino acids: CASSPTGADVDTQYF. For the CDR3, the DNA is TGTGCCAGCAGCCCTACCGGGGCGGACGTGGATACGCAGTATTTT.

This clonotype appeared a few times. The chain is built from TRBV29-1 and TRBJ2-5; D may be TRBD2 (8 bases). CDR3 size: 13 residues. V lost 7 bases and J 2 bases, leaving 14 bases between the germline ends. Germline CDR1 is SQVTM and CDR2 is ANQGSEA. CDR3: CSAGGDRQETQYF. The DNA for the CDR3 is TGCAGCGCCGGGGGGGACAGACAAGAGACCCAGTACTTC.

The rearrangement joins TRBV5-1 to TRBJ1-1, with D tentatively TRBD1 (5 bases). From germline, CDR1 is SGHRS and CDR2 YFSETQ. The V end was cut by 2 bases, the J end by 1 base, with 9 bases between. This CDR3 comprises 14 residues. The CDR3 loop is CASSLTDRNTEAFF. The DNA for the CDR3 is TGCGCCAGCAGCTTAACCGACAGGAACACTGAAGCTTTCTTT.

This chain links TRBV20-1 with TRBJ2-2, with no clear D. The germline V gene has CDR1 DFQATT and CDR2 SNEGSKA (reference sequence). V was clipped by 3 bases and J by 4 bases, with 9 bases between them. The CDR3 sequence is 13 residues long. The CDR3 is CSARARSTGELFF. CDR3 nucleotides: TGCAGTGCTAGGGCTAGGTCCACCGGGGAGCTGTTTTTT.

The V call is TRBV9, the J call TRBJ2-3; 9 bases align to TRBD2. The ends lost 3 bases at V and 0 bases at J; junction bases unmatched: 5. From germline, CDR1 is SGDLS and CDR2 YYNGEE. There are 16 residues in the CDR3. The CDR3 nucleotides are TGTGCCAGCAGCGAGACTAGCGGATCTAGCACAGATACGCAGTATTTT. It yields the protein CASSETSGSSTDTQYF.

The CDR3 nucleotides are TGTGCCAGCAGTAATCCGGGACTAGTCGGCACCGGGGAGCTGTTTTTT. Translation gives CASSNPGLVGTGELFF. The chain couples TRBV11-1 to TRBJ2-2, with 8 nucleotides matching TRBD2. The CDR3 length is 16 residues. V was clipped by 6 bases and J by 4 bases; unmatched bases: 10. Looked up from germline, CDR1 is SGHAT and CDR2 is FQDESV (reference sequence).

This clonotype has just a few counts. The chain uses TRBV5-5 and TRBJ1-5, with D possibly matching TRBD1 (6 bases). The CDR3 is 14 amino acids. V was pared by 4 bases and J by 3 bases, with 11 bases between. The germline V gene has CDR1 SGHKS and CDR2 YYEKEE (reference sequence). CDR3 loop: CASSIQGPNQPQHF. CDR3 DNA sequence: TGTGCCAGCAGCATACAGGGTCCCAATCAGCCCCAGCATTTT. The variable domain in full, with the rest retrieved from reference TRBV5-5 and TRBJ1-5, is DAGVTQSPTHLIKTRGQQVTLRCSPISGHKSVSWYQQVLGQGPQFIFQYYEKEERGRGNFPDRFSARQFPNYSSELNVNALLLGDSALYLCASSIQGPNQPQHFGDGTRLSIL.